This passage covers 5 T cell receptor beta chains from one sample sequenced in a study of T-cell memory formation after mild COVID-19. A single record per CDR3 protein comes from TCRdb applying MiXCR to the 5' RACE reads. The sample carries about 360,000 distinct CDR3 sequences, around an eighth recorded once. Source material: PBMCs or a T cell subset sorted from them (not recorded which). The receptors originated from a man aged 18 to 29 who had mild COVID-19 (a few samples of this study predate the infection). Cell type and time point are not known.

This clonotype has more than one count but fewer than ten. This sequence joins TRBV7-2 and TRBJ1-2; D perhaps matches TRBD1 (5 bases). The V gene lost 1 base and the J gene lost 7 bases, with 7 bases spanning the gap. CDR3 length equals 12 residues. Germline values: CDR1 SGHTA, CDR2 FQGNSA. CDR3 loop: CASSLVRGGYTF. In DNA form, the CDR3 reads TGTGCCAGCAGCTTAGTGAGGGGTGGCTACACCTTC.

This clonotype was seen a handful of times. The chain couples TRBV4-1 to TRBJ2-7; D might be TRBD1 or TRBD2, each matching 5 bases. Germline-derived CDR1 and CDR2 are MGHRA and YSYEKL. Trimming shortened V by 1 base and J by 4 bases, and 17 bases separated the two germline ends. The CDR3 is 16 amino acids. The CDR3 spells CASSQVSRDGAYEQYF. Here the CDR3 DNA reads TGCGCCAGCAGCCAAGTCTCCCGGGACGGAGCTTACGAGCAGTACTTC.

CDR3 nucleotides: TGTGCCAGCAGTGAATTCTGGGAGCAGTACTTC. Translated: CASSEFWEQYF. The chain is built from TRBV2 and TRBJ2-7; D ambiguous. Germline V gene sequence: CDR1 SNHLY, CDR2 FYNNEI. Between the trimmed V and J ends, which lost 2 bases and 7 bases, there was a span of 6 bases. The CDR3 length is 11 residues.

The chain combines TRBV7-2 with TRBJ1-2; D not certain. CDR3 length: 14 amino acids. Germline lookup yields CDR1 SGHTA and CDR2 FQGNSA. Trimming cost V 0 bases and J 3 bases, with 8 bases left between them. Here the CDR3 DNA reads TGTGCCAGCAGCTTAGCTAACACCGACTATGGCTACACCTTC. It translates to CASSLANTDYGYTF.

This chain connects TRBV20-1 to TRBJ1-2, with D hard to call. CDR1 is DFQATT and CDR2 is SNEGSKA in the germline V gene (reference sequence). The CDR3 contains 13 residues. Trimming removed 5 bases from V and 0 bases from J, with 10 bases in between. The DNA of the CDR3 is TGCAGTGCTCTACAGCCCACTAACTATGGCTACACCTTC. It yields the protein CSALQPTNYGYTF.